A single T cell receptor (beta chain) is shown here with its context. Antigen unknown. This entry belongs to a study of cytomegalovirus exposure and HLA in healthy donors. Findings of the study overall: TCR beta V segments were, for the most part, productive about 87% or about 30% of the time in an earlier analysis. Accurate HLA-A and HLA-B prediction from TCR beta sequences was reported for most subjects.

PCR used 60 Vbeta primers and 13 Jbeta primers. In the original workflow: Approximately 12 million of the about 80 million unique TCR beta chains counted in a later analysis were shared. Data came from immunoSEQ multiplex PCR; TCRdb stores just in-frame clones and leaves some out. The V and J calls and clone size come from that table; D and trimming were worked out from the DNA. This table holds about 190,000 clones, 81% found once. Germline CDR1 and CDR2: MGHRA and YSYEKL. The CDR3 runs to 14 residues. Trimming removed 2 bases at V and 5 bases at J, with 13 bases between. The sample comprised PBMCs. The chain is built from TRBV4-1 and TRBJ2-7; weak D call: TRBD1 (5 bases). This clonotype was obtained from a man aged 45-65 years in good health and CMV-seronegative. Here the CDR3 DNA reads TGCGCCAGCAGCCAAAGGGGAAAGGGCCACGAGCAGTACTTC. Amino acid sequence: CASSQRGKGHEQYF.